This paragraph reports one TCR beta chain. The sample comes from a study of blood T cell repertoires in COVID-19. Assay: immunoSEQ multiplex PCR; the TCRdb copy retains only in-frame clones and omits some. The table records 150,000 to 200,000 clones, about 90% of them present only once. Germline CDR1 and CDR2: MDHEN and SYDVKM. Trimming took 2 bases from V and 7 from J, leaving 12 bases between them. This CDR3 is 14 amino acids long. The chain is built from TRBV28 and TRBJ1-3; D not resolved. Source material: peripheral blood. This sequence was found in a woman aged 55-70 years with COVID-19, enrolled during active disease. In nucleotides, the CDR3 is TGTGCCAGCAGTTTAGGGCTAGCAAGGAACACCATATATTTT. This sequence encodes CASSLGLARNTIYF.